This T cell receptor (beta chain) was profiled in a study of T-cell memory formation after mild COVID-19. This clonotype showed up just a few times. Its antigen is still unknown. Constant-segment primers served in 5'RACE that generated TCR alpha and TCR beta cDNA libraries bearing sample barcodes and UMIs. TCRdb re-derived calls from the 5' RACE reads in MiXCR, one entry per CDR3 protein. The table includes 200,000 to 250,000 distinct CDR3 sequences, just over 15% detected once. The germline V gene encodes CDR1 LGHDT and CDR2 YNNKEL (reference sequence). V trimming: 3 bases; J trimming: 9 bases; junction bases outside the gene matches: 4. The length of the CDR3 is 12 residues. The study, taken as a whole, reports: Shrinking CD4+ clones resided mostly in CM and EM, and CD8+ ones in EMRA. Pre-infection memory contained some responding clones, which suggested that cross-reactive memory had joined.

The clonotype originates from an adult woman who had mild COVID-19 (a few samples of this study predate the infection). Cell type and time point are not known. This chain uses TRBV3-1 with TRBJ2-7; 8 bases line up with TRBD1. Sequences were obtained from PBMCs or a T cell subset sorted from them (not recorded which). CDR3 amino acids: CASSQDRAMQYF. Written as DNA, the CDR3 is TGTGCCAGCAGCCAGGACAGGGCCATGCAGTACTTC.